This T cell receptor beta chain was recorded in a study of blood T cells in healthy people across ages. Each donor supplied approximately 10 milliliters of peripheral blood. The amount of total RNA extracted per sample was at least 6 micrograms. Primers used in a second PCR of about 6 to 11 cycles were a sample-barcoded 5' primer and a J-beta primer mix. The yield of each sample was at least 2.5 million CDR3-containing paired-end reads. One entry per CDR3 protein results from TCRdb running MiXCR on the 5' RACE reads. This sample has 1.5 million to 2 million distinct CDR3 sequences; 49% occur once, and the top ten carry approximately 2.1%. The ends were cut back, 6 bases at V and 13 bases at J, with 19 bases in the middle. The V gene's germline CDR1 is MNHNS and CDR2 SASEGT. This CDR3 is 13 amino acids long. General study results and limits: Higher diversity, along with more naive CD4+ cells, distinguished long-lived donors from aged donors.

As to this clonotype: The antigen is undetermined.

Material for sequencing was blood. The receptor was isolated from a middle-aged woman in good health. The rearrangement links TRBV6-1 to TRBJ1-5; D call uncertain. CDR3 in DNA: TGTGCCAGCAGACAACCAGAAGTAGCGAGACAGCATTTT. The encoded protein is CASRQPEVARQHF.